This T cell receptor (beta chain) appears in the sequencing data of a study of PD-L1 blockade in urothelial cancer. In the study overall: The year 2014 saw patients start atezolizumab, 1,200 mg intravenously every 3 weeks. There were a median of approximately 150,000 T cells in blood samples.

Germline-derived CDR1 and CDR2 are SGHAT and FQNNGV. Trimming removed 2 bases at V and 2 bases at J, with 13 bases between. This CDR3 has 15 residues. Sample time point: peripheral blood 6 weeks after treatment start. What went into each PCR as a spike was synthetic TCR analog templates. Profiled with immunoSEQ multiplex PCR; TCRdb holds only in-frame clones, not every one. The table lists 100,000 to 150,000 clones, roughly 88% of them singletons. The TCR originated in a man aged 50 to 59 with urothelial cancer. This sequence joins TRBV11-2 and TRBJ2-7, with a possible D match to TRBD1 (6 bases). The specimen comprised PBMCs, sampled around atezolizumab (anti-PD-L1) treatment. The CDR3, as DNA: TGTGCCAGCAGCTTATTCGAGGGGACAACCTACGAGCAGTACTTC. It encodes CASSLFEGTTYEQYF.